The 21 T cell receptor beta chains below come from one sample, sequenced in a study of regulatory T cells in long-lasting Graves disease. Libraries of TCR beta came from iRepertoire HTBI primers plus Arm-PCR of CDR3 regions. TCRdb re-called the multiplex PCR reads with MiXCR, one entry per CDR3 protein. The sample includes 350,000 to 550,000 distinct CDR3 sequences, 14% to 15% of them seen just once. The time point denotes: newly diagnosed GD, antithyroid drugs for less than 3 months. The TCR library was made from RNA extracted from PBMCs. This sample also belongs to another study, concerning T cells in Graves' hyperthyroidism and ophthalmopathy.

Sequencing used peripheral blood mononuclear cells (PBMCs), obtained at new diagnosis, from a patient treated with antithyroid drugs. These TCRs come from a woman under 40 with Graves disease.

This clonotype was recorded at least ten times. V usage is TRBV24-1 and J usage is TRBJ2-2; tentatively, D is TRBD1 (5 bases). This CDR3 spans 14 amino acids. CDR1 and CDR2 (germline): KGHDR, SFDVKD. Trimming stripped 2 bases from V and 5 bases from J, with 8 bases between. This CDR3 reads CATSDSQGTGELFF. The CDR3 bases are TGTGCCACCAGTGATTCCCAGGGAACCGGGGAGCTGTTTTTT.

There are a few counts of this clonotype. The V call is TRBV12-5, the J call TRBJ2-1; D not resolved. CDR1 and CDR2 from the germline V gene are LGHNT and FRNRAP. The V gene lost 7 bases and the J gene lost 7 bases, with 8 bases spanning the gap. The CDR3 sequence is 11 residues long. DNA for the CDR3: TGTGCTAGTGAATTTGGGAATGAGCAGTTCTTC. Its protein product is CASEFGNEQFF.

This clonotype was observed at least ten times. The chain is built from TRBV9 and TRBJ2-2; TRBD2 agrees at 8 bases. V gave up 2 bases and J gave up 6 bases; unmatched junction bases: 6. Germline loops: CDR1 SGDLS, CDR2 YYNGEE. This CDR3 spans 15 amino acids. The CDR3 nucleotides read TGTGCCAGCAGCGTGAGCCCTAGCGGGTCCGGGGAGCTGTTTTTT. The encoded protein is CASSVSPSGSGELFF.

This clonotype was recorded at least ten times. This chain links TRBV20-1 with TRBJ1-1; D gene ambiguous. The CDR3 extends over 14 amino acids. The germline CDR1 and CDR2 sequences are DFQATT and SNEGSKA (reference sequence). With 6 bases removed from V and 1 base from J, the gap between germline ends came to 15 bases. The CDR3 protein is CSAPVGHSNTEAFF. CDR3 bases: TGCAGTGCCCCGGTTGGGCACTCGAACACTGAAGCTTTCTTT.

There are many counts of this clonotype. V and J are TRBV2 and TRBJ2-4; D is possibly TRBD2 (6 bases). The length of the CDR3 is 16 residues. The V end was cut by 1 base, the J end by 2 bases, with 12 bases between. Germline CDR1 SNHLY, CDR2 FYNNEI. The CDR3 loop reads CASSEGGRRTKNIQYF. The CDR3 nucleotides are TGTGCCAGCAGTGAAGGTGGGAGGAGGACCAAAAACATTCAGTACTTC.

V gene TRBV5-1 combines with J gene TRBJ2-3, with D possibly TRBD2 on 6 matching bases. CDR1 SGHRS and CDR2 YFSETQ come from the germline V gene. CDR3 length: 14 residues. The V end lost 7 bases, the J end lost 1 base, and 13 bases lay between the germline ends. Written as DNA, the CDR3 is TGCGCCAGCTTGGCAAGGGAGGGCACAGATACGCAGTATTTT. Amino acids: CASLAREGTDTQYF.

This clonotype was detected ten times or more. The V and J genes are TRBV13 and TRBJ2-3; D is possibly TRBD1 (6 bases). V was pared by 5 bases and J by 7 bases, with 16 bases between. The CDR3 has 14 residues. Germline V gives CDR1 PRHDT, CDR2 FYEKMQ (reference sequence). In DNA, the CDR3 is TGTGCCAGCAGCATAAATTTACAGGGTAATACGCAGTATTTT. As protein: CASSINLQGNTQYF.

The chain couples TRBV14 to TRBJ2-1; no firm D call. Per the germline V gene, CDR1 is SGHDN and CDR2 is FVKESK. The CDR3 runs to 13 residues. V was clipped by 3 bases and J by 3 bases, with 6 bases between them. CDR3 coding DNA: TGTGCCAGCAGCCATGGATACTACAATGAGCAGTTCTTC. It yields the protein CASSHGYYNEQFF.

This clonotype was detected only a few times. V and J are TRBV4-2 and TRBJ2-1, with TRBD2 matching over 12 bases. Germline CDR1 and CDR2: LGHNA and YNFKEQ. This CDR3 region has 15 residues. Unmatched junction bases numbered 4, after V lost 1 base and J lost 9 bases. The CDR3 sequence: CASSQGLAGEGEQFF. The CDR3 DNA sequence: TGTGCCAGCAGCCAAGGACTAGCGGGAGAGGGTGAGCAGTTCTTC.

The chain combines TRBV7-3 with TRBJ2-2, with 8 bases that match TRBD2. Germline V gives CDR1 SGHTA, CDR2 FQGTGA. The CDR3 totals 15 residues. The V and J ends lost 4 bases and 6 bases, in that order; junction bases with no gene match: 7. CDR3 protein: CASSSSPGRAGELFF. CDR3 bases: TGTGCCAGCAGCTCTTCCCCCGGGAGGGCCGGGGAGCTGTTTTTT.

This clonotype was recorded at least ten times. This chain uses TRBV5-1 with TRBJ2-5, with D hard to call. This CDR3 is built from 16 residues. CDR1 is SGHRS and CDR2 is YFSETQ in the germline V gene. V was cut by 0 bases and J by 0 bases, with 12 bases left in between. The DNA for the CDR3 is TGCGCCAGCAGCTTGGGAAGGGCAGAGTACCAAGAGACCCAGTACTTC. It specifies CASSLGRAEYQETQYF.

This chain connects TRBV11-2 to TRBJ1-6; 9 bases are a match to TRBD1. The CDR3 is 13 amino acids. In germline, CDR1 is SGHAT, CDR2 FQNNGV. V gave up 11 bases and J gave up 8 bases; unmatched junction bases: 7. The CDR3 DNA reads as TGTGCCGGCCGGGACAGGGATCATTCACCCCTCCACTTT. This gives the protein CAGRDRDHSPLHF. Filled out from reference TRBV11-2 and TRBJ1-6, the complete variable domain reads EAGVAQSPRYKIIEKRQSVAFWCNPISGHATLYWYQQILGQGPKLLIQFQNNGVVDDSQLPKDRFSAERLKGVDSTLKIQPAKLEDSAVYLCAGRDRDHSPLHFGNGTRLTVT.

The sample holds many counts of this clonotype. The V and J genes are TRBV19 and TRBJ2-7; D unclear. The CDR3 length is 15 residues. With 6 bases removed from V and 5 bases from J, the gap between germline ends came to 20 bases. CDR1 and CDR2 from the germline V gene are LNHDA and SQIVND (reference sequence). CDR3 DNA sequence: TGTGCCAGTAGCACCACCGGGTCCGTACGGGACGAGCAGTACTTC. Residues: CASSTTGSVRDEQYF.

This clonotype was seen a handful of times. Written as DNA, the CDR3 is TGTGCCAGCAGCCGTACAGGGCTTACGTCTGGCTACACCTTC. It is translated as CASSRTGLTSGYTF. This chain links TRBV14 with TRBJ1-2; a possible D gene is TRBD1 (6 bases). The CDR3 consists of 14 residues. CDR1 and CDR2 from the germline V gene are SGHDN and FVKESK. V was trimmed by 4 bases and J by 7 bases, leaving 16 bases between them.

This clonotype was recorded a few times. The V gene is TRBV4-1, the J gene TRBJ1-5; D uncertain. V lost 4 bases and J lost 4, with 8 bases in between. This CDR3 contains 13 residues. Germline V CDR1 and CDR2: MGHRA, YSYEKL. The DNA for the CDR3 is TGCGCCAGCAGCCTCTACCTTAATCAGCCCCAGCATTTT. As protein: CASSLYLNQPQHF.

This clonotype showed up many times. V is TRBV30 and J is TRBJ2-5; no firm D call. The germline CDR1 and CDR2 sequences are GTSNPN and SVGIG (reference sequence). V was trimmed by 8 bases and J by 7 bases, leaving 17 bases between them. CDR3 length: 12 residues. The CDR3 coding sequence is TGTGCCGGGGATGGACCCTCGGGGACCCAGTACTTC. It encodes CAGDGPSGTQYF.

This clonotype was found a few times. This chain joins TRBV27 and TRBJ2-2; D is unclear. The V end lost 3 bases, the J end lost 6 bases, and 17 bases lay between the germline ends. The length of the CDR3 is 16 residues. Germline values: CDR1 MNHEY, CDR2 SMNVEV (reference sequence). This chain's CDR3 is CASSFIPPSKAGELFF. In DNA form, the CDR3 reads TGTGCCAGCAGTTTCATACCTCCTAGTAAAGCCGGGGAGCTGTTTTTT.

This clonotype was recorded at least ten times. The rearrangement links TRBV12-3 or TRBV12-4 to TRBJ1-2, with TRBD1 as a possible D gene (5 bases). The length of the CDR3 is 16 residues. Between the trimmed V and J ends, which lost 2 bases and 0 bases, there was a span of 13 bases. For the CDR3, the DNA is TGTGCCAGCAGTTTAAAGGGAGGACAAGCTAACTATGGCTACACCTTC. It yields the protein CASSLKGGQANYGYTF.

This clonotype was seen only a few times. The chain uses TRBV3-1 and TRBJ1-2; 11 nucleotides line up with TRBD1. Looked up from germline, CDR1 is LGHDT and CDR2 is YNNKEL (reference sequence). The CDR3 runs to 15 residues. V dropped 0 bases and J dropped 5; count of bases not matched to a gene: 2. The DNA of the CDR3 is TGTGCCAGCAGCCAAGATTGGGACAGGGGGTATGGCTACACCTTC. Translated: CASSQDWDRGYGYTF.

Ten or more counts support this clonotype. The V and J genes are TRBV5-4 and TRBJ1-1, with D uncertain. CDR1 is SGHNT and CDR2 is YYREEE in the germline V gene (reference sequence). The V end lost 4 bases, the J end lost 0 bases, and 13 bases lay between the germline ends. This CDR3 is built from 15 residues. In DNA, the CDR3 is TGTGCCAGCAGCCCGGGGAGTCAGGTGAACACTGAAGCTTTCTTT. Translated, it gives CASSPGSQVNTEAFF. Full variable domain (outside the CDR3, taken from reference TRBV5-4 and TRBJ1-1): ETGVTQSPTHLIKTRGQQVTLRCSSQSGHNTVSWYQQALGQGPQFIFQYYREEENGRGNFPPRFSGLQFPNYSSELNVNALELDDSALYLCASSPGSQVNTEAFFGQGTRLTVV.

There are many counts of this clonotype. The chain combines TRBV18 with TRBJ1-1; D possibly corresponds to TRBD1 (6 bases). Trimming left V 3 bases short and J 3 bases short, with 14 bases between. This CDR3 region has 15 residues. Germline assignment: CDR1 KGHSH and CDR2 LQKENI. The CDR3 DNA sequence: TGTGCCAGCTCACCGGTCCAGGGGTGGGACACTGAAGCTTTCTTT. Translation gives CASSPVQGWDTEAFF.